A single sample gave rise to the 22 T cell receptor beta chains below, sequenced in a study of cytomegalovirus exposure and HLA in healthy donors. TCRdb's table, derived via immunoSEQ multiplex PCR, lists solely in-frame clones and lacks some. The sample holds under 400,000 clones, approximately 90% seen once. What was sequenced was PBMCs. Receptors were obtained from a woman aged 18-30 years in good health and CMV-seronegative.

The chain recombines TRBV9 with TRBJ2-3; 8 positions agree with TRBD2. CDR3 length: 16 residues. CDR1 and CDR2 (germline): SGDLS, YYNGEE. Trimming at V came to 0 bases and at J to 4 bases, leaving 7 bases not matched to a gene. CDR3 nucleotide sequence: TGTGCCAGCAGCGTAGCGACCAGCGGGAGCGCAGATACGCAGTATTTT. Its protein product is CASSVATSGSADTQYF. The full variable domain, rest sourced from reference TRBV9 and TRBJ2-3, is DSGVTQTPKHLITATGQRVTLRCSPRSGDLSVYWYQQSLDQGLQFLIQYYNGEERAKGNILERFSAQQFPDLHSELNLSSLELGDSALYFCASSVATSGSADTQYFGPGTRLTVL.

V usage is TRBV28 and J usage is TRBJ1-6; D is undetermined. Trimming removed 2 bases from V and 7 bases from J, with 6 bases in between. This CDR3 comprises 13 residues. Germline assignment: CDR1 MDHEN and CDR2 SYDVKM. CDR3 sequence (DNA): TGTGCCAGCAGTTTAATGAGGAATTCACCCCTCCACTTT. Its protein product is CASSLMRNSPLHF.

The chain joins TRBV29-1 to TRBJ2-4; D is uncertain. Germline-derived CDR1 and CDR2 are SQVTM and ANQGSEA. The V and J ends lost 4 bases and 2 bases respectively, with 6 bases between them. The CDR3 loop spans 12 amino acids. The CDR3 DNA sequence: TGCAGCGTTGCACAGTCCAAAAACATTCAGTACTTC. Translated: CSVAQSKNIQYF.

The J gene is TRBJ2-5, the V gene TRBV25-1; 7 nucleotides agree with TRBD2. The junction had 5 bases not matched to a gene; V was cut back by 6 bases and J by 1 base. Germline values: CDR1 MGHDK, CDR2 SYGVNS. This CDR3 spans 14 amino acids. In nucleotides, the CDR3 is TGTGCCAGCAGCAAGCGGGGCCTCCAAGAGACCCAGTACTTC. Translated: CASSKRGLQETQYF.

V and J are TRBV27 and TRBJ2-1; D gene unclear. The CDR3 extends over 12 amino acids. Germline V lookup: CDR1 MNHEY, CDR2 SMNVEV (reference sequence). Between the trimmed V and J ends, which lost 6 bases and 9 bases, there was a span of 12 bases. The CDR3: CASRAGLGEQFF. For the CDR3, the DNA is TGTGCCAGCAGGGCAGGTCTGGGTGAGCAGTTCTTC.

The CDR3 sequence: CASSPGTGRKLFF. The CDR3 DNA follows: TGTGCCAGCAGCCCGGGGACAGGGAGAAAACTGTTTTTT. This chain uses TRBV6-5 with TRBJ1-4, with 9 bases lining up with TRBD1. V shed 6 bases, J shed 10 bases, and the junction held 6 bases outside the gene matches. This CDR3 contains 13 residues. Germline-derived CDR1 and CDR2 are MNHEY and SVGAGI.

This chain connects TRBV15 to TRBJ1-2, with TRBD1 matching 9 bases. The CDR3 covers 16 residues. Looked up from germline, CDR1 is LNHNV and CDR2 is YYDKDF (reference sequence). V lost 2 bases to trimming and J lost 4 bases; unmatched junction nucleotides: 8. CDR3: CATSRRRDRDPYGYTF. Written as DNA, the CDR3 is TGTGCCACCAGCAGAAGAAGGGACAGGGACCCCTATGGCTACACCTTC.

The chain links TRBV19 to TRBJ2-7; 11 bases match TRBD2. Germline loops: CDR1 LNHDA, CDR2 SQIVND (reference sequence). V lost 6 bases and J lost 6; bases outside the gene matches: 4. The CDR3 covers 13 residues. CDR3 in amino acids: CASRASGRPEQYF. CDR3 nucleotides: TGTGCCAGTAGGGCTAGCGGGAGGCCCGAGCAGTACTTC. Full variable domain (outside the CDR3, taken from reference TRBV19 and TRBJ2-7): DGGITQSPKYLFRKEGQNVTLSCEQNLNHDAMYWYRQDPGQGLRLIYYSQIVNDFQKGDIAEGYSVSREKKESFPLTVTSAQKNPTAFYLCASRASGRPEQYFGPGTRLTVT.

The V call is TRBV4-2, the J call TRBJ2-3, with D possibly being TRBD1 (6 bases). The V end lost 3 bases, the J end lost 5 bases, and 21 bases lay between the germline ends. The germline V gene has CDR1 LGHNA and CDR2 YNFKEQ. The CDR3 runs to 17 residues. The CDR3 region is CASSHRGPGHPLDTQYF. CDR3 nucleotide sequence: TGTGCCAGCAGCCATCGAGGTCCGGGACATCCGCTAGATACGCAGTATTTT.

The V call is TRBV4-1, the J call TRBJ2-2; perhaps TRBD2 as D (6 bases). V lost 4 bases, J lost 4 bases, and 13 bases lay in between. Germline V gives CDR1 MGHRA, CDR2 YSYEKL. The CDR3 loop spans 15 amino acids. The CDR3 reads CASSLRDSITGELFF. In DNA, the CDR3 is TGCGCCAGCAGCCTGCGGGACTCGATCACCGGGGAGCTGTTTTTT.

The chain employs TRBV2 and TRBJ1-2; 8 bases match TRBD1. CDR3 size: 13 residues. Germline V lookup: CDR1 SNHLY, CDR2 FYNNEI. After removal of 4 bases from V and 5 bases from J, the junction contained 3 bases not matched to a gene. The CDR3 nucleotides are TGTGCCAGCAGTGGGGGACAGGCGTATGGCTACACCTTC. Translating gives CASSGGQAYGYTF. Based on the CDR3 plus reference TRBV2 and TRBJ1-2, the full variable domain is EPEVTQTPSHQVTQMGQEVILRCVPISNHLYFYWYRQILGQKVEFLVSFYNNEISEKSEIFDDQFSVERPDGSNFTLKIRSTKLEDSAMYFCASSGGQAYGYTFGSGTRLTVV.

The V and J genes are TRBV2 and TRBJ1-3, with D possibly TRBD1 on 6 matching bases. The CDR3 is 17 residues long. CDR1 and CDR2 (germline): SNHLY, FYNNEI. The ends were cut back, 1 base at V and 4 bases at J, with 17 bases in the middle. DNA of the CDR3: TGTGCCAGCAGTGAAGGACCACAGGGAGTGGCGGGAAACACCATATATTTT. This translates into CASSEGPQGVAGNTIYF.

The CDR3 sequence: CASSAAASGNTIYF. The CDR3 DNA reads as TGTGCCAGCAGCGCAGCGGCGTCCGGAAACACCATATATTTT. The chain combines TRBV28 with TRBJ1-3; the D is unclear. The V and J ends lost 6 bases and 4 bases respectively, with 13 bases between them. The CDR3 loop spans 14 amino acids. CDR1 is MDHEN, CDR2 SYDVKM, per germline.

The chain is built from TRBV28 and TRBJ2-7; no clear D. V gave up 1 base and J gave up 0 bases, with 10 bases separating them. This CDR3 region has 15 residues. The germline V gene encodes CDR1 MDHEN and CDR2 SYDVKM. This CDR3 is CASSLSAGSSYEQYF. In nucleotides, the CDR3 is TGTGCCAGCAGTTTATCCGCAGGATCCTCCTACGAGCAGTACTTC.

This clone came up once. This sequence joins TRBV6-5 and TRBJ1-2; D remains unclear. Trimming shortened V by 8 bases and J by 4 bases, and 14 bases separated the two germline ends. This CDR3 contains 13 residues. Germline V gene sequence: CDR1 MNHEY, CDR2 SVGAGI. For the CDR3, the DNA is TGTGCCAGCTACGGCGGTGGATTCTATGGCTACACCTTC. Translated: CASYGGGFYGYTF.

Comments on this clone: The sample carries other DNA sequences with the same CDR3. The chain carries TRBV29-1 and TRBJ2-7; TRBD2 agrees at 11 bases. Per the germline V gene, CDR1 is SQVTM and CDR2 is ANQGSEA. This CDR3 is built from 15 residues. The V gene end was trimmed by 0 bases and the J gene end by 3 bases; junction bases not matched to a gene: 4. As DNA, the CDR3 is TGCAGCGTTGAAGACGGGCTAGCGGGGGGCTACGAGCAGTACTTC. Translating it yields CSVEDGLAGGYEQYF.

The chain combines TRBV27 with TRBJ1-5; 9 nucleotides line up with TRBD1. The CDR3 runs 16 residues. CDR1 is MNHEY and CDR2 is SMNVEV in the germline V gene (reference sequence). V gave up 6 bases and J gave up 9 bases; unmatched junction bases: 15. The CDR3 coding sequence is TGTGCCAGCAGCCCGGGACAGGGAATCCAATCTCCGCCCCAGCATTTT. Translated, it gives CASSPGQGIQSPPQHF.

The CDR3 bases are TGTGCCAGCAGCCCAGGGTCTGGCTATGGCTACACCTTC. Translating gives CASSPGSGYGYTF. The V gene is TRBV7-3, the J gene TRBJ1-2; possible D gene TRBD1, 5 bases. Germline CDR1 SGHTA, CDR2 FQGTGA. The CDR3 runs to 13 residues. V was clipped by 5 bases and J by 4 bases, with 11 bases between them.

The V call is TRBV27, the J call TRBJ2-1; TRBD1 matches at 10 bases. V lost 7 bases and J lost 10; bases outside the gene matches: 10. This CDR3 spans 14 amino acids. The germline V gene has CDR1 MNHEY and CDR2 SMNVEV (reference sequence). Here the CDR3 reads CASTPGQGTLEQFF. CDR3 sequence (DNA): TGTGCCAGCACACCGGGACAGGGGACGCTGGAGCAGTTCTTC.

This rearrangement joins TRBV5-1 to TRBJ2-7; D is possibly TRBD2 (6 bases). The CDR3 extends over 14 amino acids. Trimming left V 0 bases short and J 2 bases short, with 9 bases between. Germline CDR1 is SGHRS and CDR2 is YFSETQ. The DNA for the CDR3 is TGCGCCAGCAGCTTGGACGGGAGCGCCTACGAGCAGTACTTC. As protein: CASSLDGSAYEQYF.

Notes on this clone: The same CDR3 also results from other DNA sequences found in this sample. DNA for the CDR3: TGTGCCAGCAGTTTGGCCAGCTCCTACGAGCAGTACTTC. It yields the protein CASSLASSYEQYF. V gene TRBV27 combines with J gene TRBJ2-7; D remains unclear. Germline CDR1 and CDR2: MNHEY and SMNVEV (reference sequence). Trimming left V 3 bases short and J 0 bases short, with 6 bases between. This CDR3 is built from 13 residues.

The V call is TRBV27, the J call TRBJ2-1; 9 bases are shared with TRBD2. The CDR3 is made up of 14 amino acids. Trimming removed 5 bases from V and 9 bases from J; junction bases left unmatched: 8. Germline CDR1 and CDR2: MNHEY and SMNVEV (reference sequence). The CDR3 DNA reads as TGTGCCAGCAGTCGGACTAGCGCTAGGGGTGAGCAGTTCTTC. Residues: CASSRTSARGEQFF.